This T cell receptor (beta chain) was recovered during a study of tumor and adjacent non-tumor tissue in lung cancer. For the study at large: Some 4.1 million productive TCRbeta reads were obtained per sample on average.

The CDR3 consists of 12 residues. V was pared by 8 bases and J by 5 bases, with 13 bases between. Per the germline V gene, CDR1 is SGHAT and CDR2 is FQNNGV. A note on this clonotype: The antigen is undetermined. Given the absence of the conserved phenylalanine or tryptophan at the CDR3 end, a read error is likely.

RNA was extracted from bulk tissue without any cell sorting. Study outcomes and limitations: Patients with more diverse tumor TCRs had worse survival.

TCRbeta libraries were built with three rounds of nested PCR, modified from ARM-PCR. TCRdb passed the multiplex PCR reads through MiXCR, listing each CDR3 protein once. The data hold approximately 79,000 distinct CDR3 sequences, with approximately 57% observed a single time. The specimen was lung tumor tissue. This rearrangement joins TRBV11-2 to TRBJ2-7, with TRBD1 as a possible D gene (6 bases). The origin of this receptor is a man between 65 and 85 years old with non-small cell lung cancer. DNA for the CDR3: TGTGCCAGCGGCCCCACAGGGCACGAGCAGTACTTA. This sequence encodes CASGPTGHEQYL.